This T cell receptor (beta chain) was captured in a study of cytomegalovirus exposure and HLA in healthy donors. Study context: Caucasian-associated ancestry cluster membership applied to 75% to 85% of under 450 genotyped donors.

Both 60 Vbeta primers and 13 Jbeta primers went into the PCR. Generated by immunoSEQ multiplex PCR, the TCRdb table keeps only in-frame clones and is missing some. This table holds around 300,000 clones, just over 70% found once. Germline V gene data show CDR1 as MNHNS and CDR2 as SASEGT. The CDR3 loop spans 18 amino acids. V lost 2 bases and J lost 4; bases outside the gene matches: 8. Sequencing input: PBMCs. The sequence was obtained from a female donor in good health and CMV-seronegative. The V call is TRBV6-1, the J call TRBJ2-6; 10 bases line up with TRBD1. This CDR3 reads CASSERRQGATGANVLTF. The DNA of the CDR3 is TGTGCCAGCAGTGAACGGAGACAGGGGGCTACGGGGGCCAACGTCCTGACTTTC.